A selection of T cell receptor beta chains follows, all from one sample in a study of OX40 agonist ivuxolimab in advanced cancers. Here immunoSEQ multiplex PCR was the method, and the copy in TCRdb shows in-frame clones only, minus some. Altogether about 79,000 clones are present, approximately 85% being singletons, with the ten largest covering less than 4.5%. This specimen was CD4+ or CD8+ T cells sorted from blood, taken in a trial of the OX40 agonist ivuxolimab. The receptors stem from an adult with an advanced solid tumor such as melanoma, head and neck, liver or kidney cancer. Each CDR3 is given with its conserved first and last residue. The order of the fields is J gene, D gene, clone size, V gene, CDR3 DNA, CDR3 protein. The D gene is left open where the match is weak. Clone size is stated in some rows and not others, as once, few, many or a class when expanded.

J: TRBJ2-1; D: TRBD2; size: -; V: TRBV11-1; DNA: TGTGCCAGCAGCCGGACCGGGAGGGCGGGGAATGAGCAGTTCTTC; CDR3: CASSRTGRAGNEQFF
J: TRBJ2-7; D: -; size: -; V: TRBV2; DNA: TGTGCCAGCAGTGAAAACGCTGAATACGAGCAGTACTTC; CDR3: CASSENAEYEQYF
J: TRBJ2-1; D: TRBD2; size: -; V: TRBV6-4; DNA: TGTGCCAGCAGTGGGTTTGCGGGAGGGATCCGAAATGAGCAGTTCTTC; CDR3: CASSGFAGGIRNEQFF
J: TRBJ1-6; D: -; size: -; V: TRBV6-4; DNA: TGTGCCAGCAGTGACTCGATGGGTTCACCCCTCCACTTT; CDR3: CASSDSMGSPLHF
J: TRBJ1-5; D: -; size: once; V: TRBV4-1; DNA: TGCGCCAGCAGCCTAGGAAGGGTTACCCTCAATCAGCCCCAGCATTTT; CDR3: CASSLGRVTLNQPQHF
J: TRBJ2-1; D: TRBD2; size: -; V: TRBV11-2; DNA: TGTGCCAGCAGCCCAATCTGGGGGGGGGTGGATGAGCAGTTCTTC; CDR3: CASSPIWGGVDEQFF
J: TRBJ2-7; D: -; size: -; V: TRBV9; DNA: TGTGCCAGCGGAGGGGGTTGGGACTACGAGCAGTACTTC; CDR3: CASGGGWDYEQYF
J: TRBJ1-1; D: -; size: -; V: TRBV25-1; DNA: TGTGCCAGCAGTGGGGGGGGGTCGAACACTGAAGCTTTCTTT; CDR3: CASSGGGSNTEAFF
J: TRBJ1-6; D: -; size: few; V: TRBV28; DNA: TGTGCCAGCAGCTTGAACGGGGTAGCCTCACCCCTCCACTTT; CDR3: CASSLNGVASPLHF
J: TRBJ2-3; D: -; size: -; V: TRBV7-9; DNA: TGTGCCAGCAGCTTGGGGACTAGCACAGATACGCAGTATTTT; CDR3: CASSLGTSTDTQYF
J: TRBJ1-2; D: TRBD1; size: -; V: TRBV7-9; DNA: TGTGCCAGCAGCCATCCGGGACAGTCCTATGGCTACACCTTC; CDR3: CASSHPGQSYGYTF
J: TRBJ2-7; D: -; size: -; V: TRBV18; DNA: TGTGCCAGCTCCGAAGGGCGGAGCTACGAGCAGTACTTC; CDR3: CASSEGRSYEQYF
J: TRBJ2-5; D: TRBD2; size: once; V: TRBV7-3; DNA: TGTGCCAGCAGCCTTAATCCTAGAGCGGGAGAATGGTACTTC; CDR3: CASSLNPRAGEWYF
J: TRBJ2-1; D: -; size: -; V: TRBV4-1; DNA: TGCGCCAGCAACAGTGGCAATGAGCAGTTCTTC; CDR3: CASNSGNEQFF
J: TRBJ2-3; D: TRBD2; size: -; V: TRBV7-3; DNA: TGTGCCAGCAGCTTAACCCCGGGGGGAGATACGCAGTATTTT; CDR3: CASSLTPGGDTQYF
J: TRBJ1-2; D: -; size: -; V: TRBV6-5; DNA: TGTGCCAGCAGTTACTTCTCAGGGTACGGCTACACCTTC; CDR3: CASSYFSGYGYTF
J: TRBJ1-2; D: -; size: -; V: TRBV7-9; DNA: TGTGCCAGCAGCTTATCCGGGGACGGCTACACCTTC; CDR3: CASSLSGDGYTF
J: TRBJ2-5; D: -; size: -; V: TRBV7-9; DNA: TGTGCCAGCAGCTCTCGTAGGTTGGGGAAGACCCAGTACTTC; CDR3: CASSSRRLGKTQYF
J: TRBJ2-1; D: TRBD2; size: once; V: TRBV7-6; DNA: TGTGCCAGCAGCTTAGAGGTAGCGGGAAGCTCCTACAATGAGCAGTTCTTC; CDR3: CASSLEVAGSSYNEQFF
J: TRBJ2-7; D: -; size: -; V: TRBV27; DNA: TGTGCCAGCGGCCTTCCCTACGAGCAGTACTTC; CDR3: CASGLPYEQYF
J: TRBJ2-1; D: TRBD2; size: -; V: TRBV27; DNA: TGTGCCAGCGGGCTACTAGCGGGAGATGAGCAGTTCTTC; CDR3: CASGLLAGDEQFF
J: TRBJ2-5; D: TRBD1; size: -; V: TRBV15; DNA: TGTGCCACCAGCCGAGGGACAGGCCAAGAGACCCAGTACTTC; CDR3: CATSRGTGQETQYF
J: TRBJ2-5; D: -; size: -; V: TRBV28; DNA: TGTGCCAGCAGTTTAGAAGCCCAAGAGACCCAGTACTTC; CDR3: CASSLEAQETQYF
J: TRBJ2-7; D: -; size: -; V: TRBV15; DNA: TGTGCCACCAGCAGCGTACGCCTCAGCGAGCAGTACTTC; CDR3: CATSSVRLSEQYF
J: TRBJ2-1; D: TRBD2; size: -; V: TRBV12-5; DNA: TGTGCTAGTGCTTTTCTAGCGGGAAATGACAATGAGCAGTTCTTC; CDR3: CASAFLAGNDNEQFF
J: TRBJ2-1; D: TRBD2; size: -; V: TRBV28; DNA: TGTGCCAGCAGTTTATTAGCGGGAGATGAGCAGTTCTTC; CDR3: CASSLLAGDEQFF
J: TRBJ2-7; D: TRBD2; size: -; V: TRBV9; DNA: TGTGCCAGCAGCGTAGATGCTAGCGGGGTCTACGAGCAGTACTTC; CDR3: CASSVDASGVYEQYF
J: TRBJ2-1; D: TRBD1; size: -; V: TRBV2; DNA: TGTGCCAGCACTTCAGACAGGGGGGCCTACAATGAGCAGTTCTTC; CDR3: CASTSDRGAYNEQFF
J: TRBJ2-2; D: -; size: -; V: TRBV11-3; DNA: TGTGCCAGCAGCTTAGTGTCGGGGACCGGGGAGCTGTTTTTT; CDR3: CASSLVSGTGELFF
J: TRBJ2-7; D: TRBD2; size: few; V: TRBV27; DNA: TGTGCCAGCAGACGTAGCGGGAGGGCCTACGAGCAGTACTTC; CDR3: CASRRSGRAYEQYF
J: TRBJ1-4; D: -; size: -; V: TRBV7-2; DNA: TGTGCCAGCAGCTTAGGACAGGCAACTAATGAAAAACTGTTTTTT; CDR3: CASSLGQATNEKLFF
J: TRBJ1-1; D: -; size: -; V: TRBV11-2; DNA: TGTGCCAGCAGCCGAAATCAGAACACTGAAGCTTTCTTT; CDR3: CASSRNQNTEAFF
J: TRBJ2-7; D: TRBD1; size: -; V: TRBV27; DNA: TGTGCCAGCAGGCTTGTAGGACAGGGGATTTACGAGCAGTACTTC; CDR3: CASRLVGQGIYEQYF
J: TRBJ2-5; D: TRBD1; size: -; V: TRBV4-2; DNA: TGTGCCAGCAGCCAAGCCGCGGAGACAGGGGGCCCTTGGGACTTC; CDR3: CASSQAAETGGPWDF
J: TRBJ2-7; D: -; size: medium-sized; V: TRBV7-9; DNA: TGTGCCAGCAGCAGAGATCAGGGCTACGAGCAGTACTTC; CDR3: CASSRDQGYEQYF
J: TRBJ2-7; D: TRBD2; size: -; V: TRBV7-2; DNA: TGTGCCAGCAGCTTCGGGACTAGCGTCTACGAGCAGTACTTC; CDR3: CASSFGTSVYEQYF
J: TRBJ2-5; D: -; size: -; V: TRBV28; DNA: TGTGCCAGCAGTGGGACGGAAGAGACCCAGTACTTC; CDR3: CASSGTEETQYF
J: TRBJ2-7; D: -; size: -; V: TRBV21-1; DNA: TGTGCCAGCAGCAAAGTAAAGATCGGACAGGGTCCCTACGAGCAGTACTTC; CDR3: CASSKVKIGQGPYEQYF
J: TRBJ1-1; D: TRBD1; size: -; V: TRBV5-1; DNA: TGCGCCAGCAGCTTTCGGGGACAGGGGTCTGAAGCTTTCTTT; CDR3: CASSFRGQGSEAFF
J: TRBJ2-6; D: -; size: once; V: TRBV28; DNA: TGTGCCAGCAGTCTCGGGGGTCTGAGGGTAGTCGGGGCCAACGTCCTGACTTTC; CDR3: CASSLGGLRVVGANVLTF
J: TRBJ1-5; D: -; size: once; V: TRBV5-5; DNA: TGTGCCAGCAGCGAAGCACAGGGCTGGTCCCAGCATTTT; CDR3: CASSEAQGWSQHF
J: TRBJ2-6; D: -; size: -; V: TRBV5-1; DNA: TGCGCCAGCAGCACGGACTATTGGGCTGGGGCCAACGTCCTGACTTTC; CDR3: CASSTDYWAGANVLTF
J: TRBJ2-7; D: -; size: few; V: TRBV18; DNA: TGTGCCAGCTCCTACGGAACATCCTACGAGCAGTACTTC; CDR3: CASSYGTSYEQYF
J: TRBJ2-5; D: -; size: -; V: TRBV9; DNA: TGTGCCAGCAGCGTAGGGAACGGCGGGGAGACCCAGTACTTC; CDR3: CASSVGNGGETQYF
J: TRBJ2-3; D: -; size: -; V: TRBV2; DNA: TGTGCCAGCACGGAGTTGACAGATACGCAGTATTTT; CDR3: CASTELTDTQYF
J: TRBJ1-2; D: -; size: once; V: TRBV9; DNA: TGTGCCAGCAGCTCCGAAGCCGGGACACGACTCTATGGCTACACCTTC; CDR3: CASSSEAGTRLYGYTF
J: TRBJ1-4; D: -; size: -; V: TRBV11-2; DNA: TGTGCCAGCAGCTTTAACCTGGAGGAAAAACTGTTTTTT; CDR3: CASSFNLEEKLFF
J: TRBJ2-7; D: TRBD2; size: -; V: TRBV7-2; DNA: TGTGCCAGCAGCCCCCATTCTAGCGGGAGTTTCTACGAGCAGTACTTC; CDR3: CASSPHSSGSFYEQYF
J: TRBJ1-4; D: -; size: -; V: TRBV2; DNA: TGTGCCAGCAGTGAAGCAGGGCGTAATGAAAAACTGTTTTTT; CDR3: CASSEAGRNEKLFF
J: TRBJ1-1; D: -; size: -; V: TRBV11-1; DNA: TGTGCCAGCAGCCCCTGGGACGGAGACATGAACACTGAAGCTTTCTTT; CDR3: CASSPWDGDMNTEAFF
J: TRBJ1-1; D: -; size: -; V: TRBV28; DNA: TGTGCCAGCAGTTTTGAACGGTCAAGGATGGAAGCTTTCTTT; CDR3: CASSFERSRMEAFF
J: TRBJ2-1; D: -; size: -; V: TRBV4-2; DNA: TGTGCCAGCAGCCAAATAGGATCCGTTGAGCAGTTCTTC; CDR3: CASSQIGSVEQFF
J: TRBJ2-7; D: -; size: -; V: TRBV19; DNA: TGTGCCAGTAGTATAGATCCAGGCGAGCAGTACTTC; CDR3: CASSIDPGEQYF
J: TRBJ1-4; D: -; size: -; V: TRBV12-5; DNA: TGTGCTAGTGGTTTGGGTACGACTAATGAAAAACTGTTTTTT; CDR3: CASGLGTTNEKLFF
J: TRBJ2-2; D: TRBD2; size: once; V: TRBV19; DNA: TGTGCCAGTAGCGCCTCACTAGCGCGGAACACCGGGGAGCTGTTTTTT; CDR3: CASSASLARNTGELFF